The T cell receptor beta chain under discussion was sequenced for a study of blood T cell repertoires in COVID-19. Across the whole study: PBMCs, B-cell-depleted T cells, or T cells were the source of the cDNA or gDNA that made up the material.

The CDR3 length is 17 residues. Trimming at V came to 2 bases and at J to 4 bases, leaving 8 bases not matched to a gene. Germline V gene lookup returns CDR1 SGHAT and CDR2 FQNNGV. Authors' methods: Reference gene primer amplification gave estimated nucleated cell counts. Some clones are missing from TCRdb's copy, which holds only in-frame ones; the method was immunoSEQ multiplex PCR. The D gene and trimming were derived from the DNA, and the V and J assignments and clone size from that table. The data show 360,000 or so clones, with roughly 87% seen just once and around 3% held by the top ten. Participants, about 18 to 90 years old, spanned some 23 US areas. Donors in Cohort 3 counted as recovered after two negative PCRs, clearance, or symptom resolution. This clone was seen a single time.

Material for sequencing was PBMCs or T cells enriched from blood (not recorded which). The gene calls are TRBV11-2 and TRBJ2-1; 10 bases map to TRBD2. This sequence originates from a woman aged 25 to 45 who had recovered from COVID-19. The CDR3 here is CASSLLAGDRSYNEQFF. The CDR3 DNA reads as TGTGCCAGCAGCTTACTAGCGGGAGACCGTTCGTACAATGAGCAGTTCTTC.